A selection of T cell receptor beta chains follows, all from one sample in a study of type 1 and type 2 diabetes patients. TCRdb re-analysed the multiplex PCR reads in MiXCR, keeping a single row per CDR3 protein. The sample holds fewer than 300,000 distinct CDR3 sequences; roughly 48% are singletons and the top ten take roughly 13%. Sequences were obtained from peripheral blood mononuclear cells (PBMCs). The receptors shown here come from a man aged 18 to 30 with type 2 diabetes. The CDR3 runs from the conserved cysteine through the conserved F or W. A D gene is named only where the DNA matches it firmly. Size is omitted from some rows. Given values are once, few, many or a class for expanded clones.

J,V,D,size,CDR3,DNA
TRBJ2-1,TRBV15,TRBD1,many,CATSVTGGTGNEQFF,TGTGCCACCAGCGTGACAGGGGGTACGGGCAATGAGCAGTTCTTC
TRBJ1-2,TRBV12-3/TRBV12-4,NA,NA,CASSLGHSYNYGYTF,TGTGCCAGCAGTTTAGGTCACAGTTATAACTATGGCTACACCTTC
TRBJ2-4,TRBV12-3/TRBV12-4,NA,NA,CASSLDRGGIIQYF,TGTGCCAGCAGTTTAGATAGGGGTGGTATCATTCAGTACTTC
TRBJ2-1,TRBV7-8,NA,few,CASSFHYNEQFF,TGTGCCAGCAGCTTCCATTACAATGAGCAGTTCTTC
TRBJ2-7,TRBV2,TRBD1,few,CASTRTGVKHEQYF,TGTGCCAGCACGAGGACAGGGGTTAAGCACGAGCAGTACTTC
TRBJ2-7,TRBV19,NA,few,CASSSSQAVGFYEQYF,TGTGCCAGTAGTAGTAGTCAAGCGGTGGGATTTTACGAGCAGTACTTC
TRBJ1-1,TRBV30,NA,few,CAWSLGDTEAFF,TGTGCCTGGAGTCTAGGTGATACTGAAGCTTTCTTT
TRBJ2-1,TRBV4-1,NA,NA,CASSPTVGATGHYEQFF,TGCGCCAGCAGCCCCACCGTGGGAGCAACGGGACACTATGAGCAGTTCTTC
TRBJ2-5,TRBV2,NA,once,CASSEERGVETQYF,TGTGCCAGCAGTGAAGAAAGGGGCGTGGAGACCCAGTACTTC
TRBJ2-7,TRBV12-3/TRBV12-4,NA,NA,CASSVRGGLAYEQYF,TGTGCCAGCAGTGTCCGGGGTGGACTCGCCTACGAGCAGTACTTC
TRBJ1-2,TRBV5-6,NA,few,CASSLVSATNYGYTF,TGTGCCAGCAGCTTGGTGTCAGCTACTAACTATGGCTACACCTTC
TRBJ2-3,TRBV12-3/TRBV12-4,NA,NA,CASSWTATDTQYF,TGTGCCAGCAGTTGGACAGCTACAGATACGCAGTATTTT
TRBJ2-7,TRBV27,NA,NA,CASPLPLAYEQYF,TGTGCCAGCCCCCTACCCCTTGCCTACGAGCAGTACTTC
TRBJ1-5,TRBV2,NA,NA,CASRTDSNQPQHF,TGTGCCAGCAGGACGGATAGCAATCAGCCCCAGCATTTT
TRBJ2-7,TRBV28,TRBD2,NA,CASSLLAGTTYEQYF,TGTGCCAGCAGTTTACTAGCGGGGACCACCTACGAGCAGTACTTC
TRBJ2-7,TRBV25-1,NA,NA,CASSGSSGASDEQYF,TGCGCCAGCAGTGGGTCGTCAGGGGCCTCGGACGAGCAGTACTTC
TRBJ1-2,TRBV6-1,NA,NA,CASRDRAYGGYTF,TGTGCCAGCAGGGACAGAGCATACGGTGGCTACACCTTC
TRBJ1-1,TRBV10-1,NA,NA,CASSELLESEAFF,TGCGCCAGCAGTGAACTACTAGAGAGTGAAGCTTTCTTT
TRBJ2-7,TRBV19,TRBD1,few,CASSTGTGAYEQYF,TGTGCCAGTAGTACCGGGACAGGGGCCTACGAGCAGTACTTC
TRBJ2-2,TRBV6-5,NA,few,CAVQEGRTGELFF,TGTGCCGTACAGGAAGGACGCACCGGGGAGCTGTTTTTT
TRBJ2-7,TRBV20-1,TRBD1,few,CSAAPGQGPKFGEQYF,TGCAGTGCAGCCCCGGGACAGGGGCCGAAGTTCGGCGAGCAGTACTTC
TRBJ2-3,TRBV19,NA,NA,CASSAENTDTQYF,TGTGCCAGTAGTGCGGAAAACACAGATACGCAGTATTTT
TRBJ2-1,TRBV12-3/TRBV12-4,NA,NA,CASSPNQGGPNEQFF,TGTGCCAGCAGCCCTAACCAGGGGGGCCCTAATGAGCAGTTCTTC
TRBJ1-1,TRBV24-1,NA,few,CATSDSGLTEAFF,TGTGCCACCAGTGATTCGGGACTTACTGAAGCTTTCTTT
TRBJ2-5,TRBV10-1,TRBD2,NA,CASSASGGDETQYF,TGCGCCAGCAGTGCTAGCGGGGGGGATGAGACCCAGTACTTC
TRBJ1-1,TRBV10-3,TRBD1,many,CAISNGQGTMNTEAFF,TGTGCCATCAGTAATGGACAGGGCACCATGAACACTGAAGCTTTCTTT
TRBJ2-7,TRBV29-1,NA,NA,CSVVEGSYEQYF,TGCAGCGTTGTGGAGGGCTCCTACGAGCAGTACTTC
TRBJ2-7,TRBV15,TRBD2,NA,CATSRDIPSGTSGYEQYF,TGTGCCACCAGCAGAGATATACCATCCGGGACTAGCGGGTACGAGCAGTACTTC
TRBJ2-2,TRBV2,NA,medium-sized,CASSEMDRRDTGELFF,TGTGCCAGCAGTGAAATGGACAGACGAGACACCGGGGAGCTGTTTTTT
TRBJ2-7,TRBV6-5,TRBD1,NA,CASATGGSSYEQYF,TGTGCCAGCGCAACAGGGGGTAGCTCCTATGAGCAGTACTTC
TRBJ2-1,TRBV7-2,NA,NA,CASSAGRGNEQFF,TGTGCCAGCAGCGCGGGCAGGGGCAATGAGCAGTTCTTC
TRBJ2-5,TRBV4-1,NA,NA,CASSQDEGQGQTQYF,TGCGCCAGCAGCCAAGATGAAGGGCAGGGACAGACCCAGTACTTC
TRBJ1-6,TRBV6-5,TRBD1,NA,CASSYIRDRGSTLHF,TGTGCCAGCAGTTACATCCGGGACAGGGGCTCAACCCTCCACTTT
TRBJ2-1,TRBV4-2,TRBD2,few,CASSQGVGLAGGNEQFF,TGTGCCAGCAGCCAAGGAGTAGGACTAGCGGGGGGGAATGAGCAGTTCTTC
TRBJ2-5,TRBV30,NA,NA,CAWETGAGKVTQYF,TGTGCCTGGGAGACAGGTGCGGGTAAAGTGACCCAGTACTTC
TRBJ2-6,TRBV6-1,NA,few,CASSPPAYPIGANVLTF,TGTGCCAGCAGTCCTCCGGCCTATCCCATTGGGGCCAACGTCCTGACTTTC
TRBJ2-6,TRBV30,NA,NA,CAWNQWGVGVSGANVLTF,TGTGCCTGGAATCAATGGGGTGTGGGGGTCTCTGGGGCCAACGTCCTGACTTTC
TRBJ1-2,TRBV20-1,NA,NA,CSAGQSNYGYTF,TGCAGTGCTGGACAGAGTAACTATGGCTACACCTTC
TRBJ2-7,TRBV27,NA,NA,CASRVPYEQYF,TGTGCCAGCAGGGTCCCCTACGAGCAGTACTTC
TRBJ2-3,TRBV12-3/TRBV12-4,TRBD1,NA,CASSRTGGGTDTQYF,TGTGCCAGCAGCAGGACAGGGGGCGGGACAGATACGCAGTATTTT
TRBJ2-7,TRBV15,NA,NA,CATSRDRGPYEQYF,TGTGCCACCAGCAGAGATAGGGGTCCCTACGAGCAGTACTTC
TRBJ2-1,TRBV7-2,TRBD2,NA,CASSFLAGGQKVSYNEQFF,TGTGCCAGCAGCTTCCTAGCGGGGGGGCAAAAAGTTTCCTACAATGAGCAGTTCTTC
TRBJ2-7,TRBV20-1,NA,NA,CSARDGLETYEQYF,TGCAGTGCTAGAGATGGTTTGGAGACCTACGAGCAGTACTTC
TRBJ2-7,TRBV20-1,NA,NA,CSARDGASETYEQYF,TGCAGTGCTAGAGATGGGGCTAGCGAAACCTACGAGCAGTACTTC
TRBJ1-4,TRBV27,NA,NA,CASRGFEKLFF,TGTGCCAGCAGAGGGTTTGAAAAACTGTTTTTT
TRBJ2-3,TRBV29-1,TRBD2,NA,CSAAFSGRSTDTQYF,TGCAGCGCCGCCTTTAGCGGGAGGTCCACAGATACGCAGTATTTT
TRBJ2-7,TRBV20-1,NA,once,CSARVLGGQTYEQYF,TGCAGTGCTAGAGTGTTAGGCGGTCAGACCTACGAGCAGTACTTC
TRBJ1-6,TRBV27,NA,NA,CASSLIRGSPLHF,TGTGCCAGCAGTTTAATCAGGGGTTCACCCCTCCACTTT
TRBJ2-3,TRBV7-9,NA,NA,CASSPEGDTQYF,TGTGCCAGCAGCCCAGAGGGGGATACGCAGTATTTT
TRBJ2-1,TRBV30,NA,few,CAWTPAAGEYNEQFF,TGTGCCTGGACCCCCGCGGCAGGGGAGTACAATGAGCAGTTCTTC
TRBJ1-1,TRBV4-1,NA,NA,CASSRSRQGPSTSMNTEAFF,TGCGCCAGCAGCCGTTCGAGACAAGGCCCCTCGACATCCATGAACACTGAAGCTTTCTTT
TRBJ2-5,TRBV4-3,NA,NA,CASSQATGETQYF,TGCGCCAGCAGCCAAGCAACTGGCGAGACCCAGTACTTC
TRBJ1-4,TRBV10-3,TRBD1,NA,CAIKGGEGEKLFF,TGTGCCATCAAAGGGGGCGAAGGAGAAAAACTGTTTTTT